This T cell receptor delta chain was identified during a study of Vδ1+ human thymocytes. The study, taken as a whole, reports: Many TRG clonotypes were shared between donors; TRD repertoires were essentially private. Approximately 20% of thymic delta-chain sequences were Vdelta2, with few Vdelta3, unlike blood Vdelta1+ controls. Highly polyclonal TRG and TRD repertoires with Gaussian CDR3 length distributions appeared in thymus. Unexpected Vdelta2 sequences could cause misinterpretation of bulk repertoire data.

CDR3 length: 22 residues. CDR1 is TSWWSYY and CDR2 is QGS in the germline V gene. V was pared by 5 bases and J by 5 bases, with 30 bases of the junction left unmatched. Thymocytes were sorted as CD3+ TCRVdelta1+ TCRVdelta2- after alphabeta T cell depletion. Extracted RNA was reverse transcribed into cDNA. The CDR3 regions were amplified by multiplex PCR from V-gene primers to a constant-region primer. TCRdb processed the multiplex PCR reads again with the CATT caller. The table has over 45,000 delta-chain clones, less than 15% seen once. Turning to this clone: Its specificity is unknown.

The chain is built from TRDV1 and TRDJ1; 9 bases map to TRDD2. The sample comprised Vdelta1+ gamma-delta thymocytes from the thymus. Subset defined: FACS-sorted CD3+ TCRalphabeta- TCRVdelta1+ TCRVdelta2- thymocytes. This sequence was found in a girl less than two years old who had congenital heart surgery. The CDR3 sequence: CALGNLLPTIPGGDPDHDKLIF. CDR3 coding DNA: TGTGCTCTTGGGAACCTCCTTCCTACTATTCCTGGGGGGGATCCCGACCATGATAAACTCATCTTT.